The rows below give T cell receptor beta chains drawn from one sample of a study of T cell responses to AZD1222 COVID-19 vaccine. Here immunoSEQ multiplex PCR was the method, and the copy in TCRdb shows in-frame clones only, minus some. The sample has under 70,000 clones; more than 65% are singletons. Specimen: peripheral blood, collected on day 0 of MenACWY control vaccination. The origin of the receptors is an adult in good health. Both conserved end residues are part of each CDR3. A D gene is named only where the DNA matches it firmly. Clone size is stated in some rows and not others, as once, few, many or a class when expanded.

>TRBV6-1|TRBJ2-1|14|.|.
TGTGCCAGCAGTGAAGCGTGGTCAGGGTATGAGCAGTTCTTC
CASSEAWSGYEQFF
>TRBV16|TRBJ2-7|11|once|.
TGTGCCAGCAGCCAAATGTACCAGCAGTACTTC
CASSQMYQQYF
>TRBV6-1|TRBJ1-6|17|.|.
TGTGCCAGCAGTGAAGCTGATGGGGGGACCGACTACATACTCCTCCACTTT
CASSEADGGTDYILLHF
>TRBV12-3/TRBV12-4|TRBJ1-4|12|.|.
TGTGCCAGCAGTCCATCGGGCGGGAAACTGTTTTTT
CASSPSGGKLFF
>TRBV7-9|TRBJ2-4|13|.|.
TGTGCCAGCAGCTTAAGGGGGGCGGACATTCAGTACTTC
CASSLRGADIQYF
>TRBV27|TRBJ2-1|15|few|.
TGTGCCAGCAGCTCGGGGCAGGGGCTTTTGAATGAGCAGTTCTTC
CASSSGQGLLNEQFF
>TRBV19|TRBJ1-5|15|.|TRBD1
TGTGCCAGTAGTATAGAAAGGGGGCGAGGTCAGCCCCAGCATTTT
CASSIERGRGQPQHF
>TRBV7-9|TRBJ2-1|17|.|TRBD1
TGTGCCAGCGACACAACTATGACAGGGGGCCTAAGGAATGAGCAGTTCTTC
CASDTTMTGGLRNEQFF
>TRBV21-1|TRBJ2-1|16|.|.
TGTGCCAGCACCCCTAACTATGGGGTTACCTACAATGAGCAGTTCTTC
CASTPNYGVTYNEQFF
>TRBV19|TRBJ1-1|14|.|.
TGTGCCAGTAGTAGTCCAGGGATAGGGACTGAAGCTTTCTTT
CASSSPGIGTEAFF
>TRBV18|TRBJ1-1|14|few|.
TGTGCCAGCCCTTGGGGGGAAAAGAACACTGAAGCTTTCTTT
CASPWGEKNTEAFF
>TRBV3-1/TRBV3-2|TRBJ1-2|15|.|TRBD1
TGTGCCAGCAGCTCTTCGGACAGGGGGGGATATGGCTACACCTTC
CASSSSDRGGYGYTF
>TRBV30|TRBJ1-1|13|once|.
TGTGCCTGGAGTGTACAGGAGAACACTGAAGCTTTCTTT
CAWSVQENTEAFF
>TRBV30|TRBJ1-1|12|.|.
TGTGCCTGGAGTGAAAAAGGCACTGAAGCTTTCTTT
CAWSEKGTEAFF
>TRBV2|TRBJ2-7|12|.|TRBD1
TGTGCGTGGGGACAGGGACGCTACGAGCAGTACTTC
CAWGQGRYEQYF
>TRBV19|TRBJ1-2|13|.|.
TGTGCCAGTAGTAAATGGGACGACTATGGCTACACCTTC
CASSKWDDYGYTF
>TRBV7-2|TRBJ1-2|12|.|.
TGTGCCAGCAGCTTAGAGGGATATGGCTACACCTTC
CASSLEGYGYTF
>TRBV5-1|TRBJ2-5|18|few|TRBD2
TGCGCCAGCAGCCCGGCGGGATTCGGACTAGCGGGGCGAGAGACCCAGTACTTC
CASSPAGFGLAGRETQYF
>TRBV11-2|TRBJ2-5|12|.|.
TGTGCCAGCAGCTTAGTAGGGGAGACCCAGTACTTC
CASSLVGETQYF
>TRBV12-3/TRBV12-4|TRBJ1-4|12|few|.
TGTGCCAGCAGGGGGACATATGAAAAACTGTTTTTT
CASRGTYEKLFF
>TRBV5-1|TRBJ2-6|14|.|.
TGCGCCAGCAGCCGGGTATCCGGGGCCAACGTCCTGACTTTC
CASSRVSGANVLTF
>TRBV28|TRBJ2-5|14|.|.
TGTGCCAGCAGTCCACCCCGGGAGAGTGAGGCCCAGTACTTC
CASSPPRESEAQYF
>TRBV28|TRBJ2-2|12|.|.
TGTGCCAGCAGTTTGTATCCCGGGGAGCTGTTTTTT
CASSLYPGELFF
>TRBV9|TRBJ2-7|16|.|TRBD1
TGTGCCAGCAGCTCCCGGACAGGACTGGGGTCAGACGAGCAGTACTTC
CASSSRTGLGSDEQYF
>TRBV5-6|TRBJ1-2|14|.|.
TGTGCCAGCAGCACGAAGGGAGGTCCGTTTGGCTACACCTTC
CASSTKGGPFGYTF
>TRBV27|TRBJ2-1|15|large|TRBD2
TGTGCCAGCAGTCAACTAGCGGAGCTTTACAATGAGCAGTTCTTC
CASSQLAELYNEQFF
>TRBV11-2|TRBJ2-5|15|.|TRBD2
TGTGCCAGCAGCTTAGAGGGCGGGGGGGAAGAGACCCAGTACTTC
CASSLEGGGEETQYF
>TRBV15|TRBJ2-5|13|.|TRBD1
TGTGCCACCAGCAGGGGGACAGAAGAGACCCAGTACTTC
CATSRGTEETQYF
>TRBV28|TRBJ1-5|12|.|.
TGTGCCAGCGGCCTTAGCAATCAGCCCCAGCATTTT
CASGLSNQPQHF
>TRBV6-5|TRBJ1-3|14|.|.
TGTGCCAGCAGCCCGCAGGGCCTAGGAAACACCATATATTTT
CASSPQGLGNTIYF
>TRBV5-4|TRBJ1-2|15|.|TRBD1
TGTGCCAGCAGCGACGTCAGCAGGGGGCTCTATGGCTACACCTTC
CASSDVSRGLYGYTF
>TRBV14|TRBJ2-3|13|.|TRBD1
TGTGCCAGCAGCCGGGACAGGGTGGATACGCAGTATTTT
CASSRDRVDTQYF
>TRBV30|TRBJ2-2|14|.|.
TGTGCCTGGAATTCAATGATGAACACCGGGGAGCTGTTTTTT
CAWNSMMNTGELFF
>TRBV30|TRBJ1-5|16|.|.
TGTGCCTGGAGTAAAGGTCTTAGGGGACGCACGGGGCCCCAGCATTTT
CAWSKGLRGRTGPQHF
>TRBV3-1/TRBV3-2|TRBJ2-7|13|.|.
TGTGCCAGCAGCCAAGGGAGGTCCTACGAGCAGTACTTC
CASSQGRSYEQYF
>TRBV7-2|TRBJ2-5|14|.|.
TGTGCCAGCAGCTCACCCCCAGGCCAAGAGACCCAGTACTTC
CASSSPPGQETQYF
>TRBV28|TRBJ1-2|13|.|.
TGTGCCAGCAGTTTAAACAGGCACTATGGCTACACCTTC
CASSLNRHYGYTF
>TRBV5-1|TRBJ2-7|16|.|TRBD1
TGCGCCAGCAGCTCAACAGGGAAGGGGGCTCCCTACGAGCAGTACTTC
CASSSTGKGAPYEQYF
>TRBV5-4|TRBJ2-1|14|.|TRBD2
TGTGCCAGCAAAAGGGGCGGGGGCTACAATGAGCAGTTCTTC
CASKRGGGYNEQFF